These T cell receptor beta chains were read from a single sample in a study of blood T cell repertoires in COVID-19. Sequencing used immunoSEQ multiplex PCR; TCRdb keeps in-frame clones, though not all of them. The profile shows roughly 330,000 clones, roughly 86% of them singletons. Sample: PBMCs or T cells enriched from blood (not recorded which). The receptor source for this set is a woman aged 30 to 39 who had recovered from COVID-19. Both conserved end residues are part of each CDR3.

J | V | CDR3
TRBJ2-2 | TRBV19 | CASSIWSSGDTGELFF
TRBJ1-4 | TRBV29-1 | CSVEIGDRARLGEKLFF
TRBJ2-7 | TRBV5-4 | CASSLVAGGQNEQYF
TRBJ1-1 | TRBV5-4 | CASSQQGQGNTEAFF
TRBJ2-1 | TRBV7-9 | CASSPWGRGGIYNEQFF
TRBJ1-5 | TRBV6-5 | CATGTGGFQPQHF
TRBJ1-2 | TRBV5-1 | CASSPGRGAGYGYTF
TRBJ2-3 | TRBV2 | CASSEGTSGGRTDTQYF
TRBJ2-3 | TRBV11-2 | CAIHTDTQYF
TRBJ1-6 | TRBV10-1 | CASSEGARTGFDNSPLHF
TRBJ1-2 | TRBV6-5 | CASSKLRQGDYGYTF
TRBJ1-6 | TRBV7-8 | CASSLEVRVGSPLHF
TRBJ1-1 | TRBV9 | CASSVKDRGMNTEAFF
TRBJ1-5 | TRBV6-2/TRBV6-3 | CASSRTQTSNQPQHF
TRBJ1-1 | TRBV6-5 | CASRGRHTEAFF
TRBJ2-7 | TRBV5-1 | CASSLSRTGVDEQYF
TRBJ1-5 | TRBV5-5 | CASSFRGNQPQHF
TRBJ1-1 | TRBV9 | CASSVAPGYTEAFF
TRBJ1-4 | TRBV19 | CASSIDRLNEKLFF
TRBJ1-2 | TRBV7-9 | CASSLDRAGGRAF
TRBJ2-2 | TRBV5-8 | CASSLLTGGFSGELFF
TRBJ1-3 | TRBV4-1 | CASSQTLTVQGNTIYF
TRBJ1-4 | TRBV10-1 | CASSERRRANETLFF
TRBJ1-4 | TRBV11-2 | CASSFLQPTNEKLFF